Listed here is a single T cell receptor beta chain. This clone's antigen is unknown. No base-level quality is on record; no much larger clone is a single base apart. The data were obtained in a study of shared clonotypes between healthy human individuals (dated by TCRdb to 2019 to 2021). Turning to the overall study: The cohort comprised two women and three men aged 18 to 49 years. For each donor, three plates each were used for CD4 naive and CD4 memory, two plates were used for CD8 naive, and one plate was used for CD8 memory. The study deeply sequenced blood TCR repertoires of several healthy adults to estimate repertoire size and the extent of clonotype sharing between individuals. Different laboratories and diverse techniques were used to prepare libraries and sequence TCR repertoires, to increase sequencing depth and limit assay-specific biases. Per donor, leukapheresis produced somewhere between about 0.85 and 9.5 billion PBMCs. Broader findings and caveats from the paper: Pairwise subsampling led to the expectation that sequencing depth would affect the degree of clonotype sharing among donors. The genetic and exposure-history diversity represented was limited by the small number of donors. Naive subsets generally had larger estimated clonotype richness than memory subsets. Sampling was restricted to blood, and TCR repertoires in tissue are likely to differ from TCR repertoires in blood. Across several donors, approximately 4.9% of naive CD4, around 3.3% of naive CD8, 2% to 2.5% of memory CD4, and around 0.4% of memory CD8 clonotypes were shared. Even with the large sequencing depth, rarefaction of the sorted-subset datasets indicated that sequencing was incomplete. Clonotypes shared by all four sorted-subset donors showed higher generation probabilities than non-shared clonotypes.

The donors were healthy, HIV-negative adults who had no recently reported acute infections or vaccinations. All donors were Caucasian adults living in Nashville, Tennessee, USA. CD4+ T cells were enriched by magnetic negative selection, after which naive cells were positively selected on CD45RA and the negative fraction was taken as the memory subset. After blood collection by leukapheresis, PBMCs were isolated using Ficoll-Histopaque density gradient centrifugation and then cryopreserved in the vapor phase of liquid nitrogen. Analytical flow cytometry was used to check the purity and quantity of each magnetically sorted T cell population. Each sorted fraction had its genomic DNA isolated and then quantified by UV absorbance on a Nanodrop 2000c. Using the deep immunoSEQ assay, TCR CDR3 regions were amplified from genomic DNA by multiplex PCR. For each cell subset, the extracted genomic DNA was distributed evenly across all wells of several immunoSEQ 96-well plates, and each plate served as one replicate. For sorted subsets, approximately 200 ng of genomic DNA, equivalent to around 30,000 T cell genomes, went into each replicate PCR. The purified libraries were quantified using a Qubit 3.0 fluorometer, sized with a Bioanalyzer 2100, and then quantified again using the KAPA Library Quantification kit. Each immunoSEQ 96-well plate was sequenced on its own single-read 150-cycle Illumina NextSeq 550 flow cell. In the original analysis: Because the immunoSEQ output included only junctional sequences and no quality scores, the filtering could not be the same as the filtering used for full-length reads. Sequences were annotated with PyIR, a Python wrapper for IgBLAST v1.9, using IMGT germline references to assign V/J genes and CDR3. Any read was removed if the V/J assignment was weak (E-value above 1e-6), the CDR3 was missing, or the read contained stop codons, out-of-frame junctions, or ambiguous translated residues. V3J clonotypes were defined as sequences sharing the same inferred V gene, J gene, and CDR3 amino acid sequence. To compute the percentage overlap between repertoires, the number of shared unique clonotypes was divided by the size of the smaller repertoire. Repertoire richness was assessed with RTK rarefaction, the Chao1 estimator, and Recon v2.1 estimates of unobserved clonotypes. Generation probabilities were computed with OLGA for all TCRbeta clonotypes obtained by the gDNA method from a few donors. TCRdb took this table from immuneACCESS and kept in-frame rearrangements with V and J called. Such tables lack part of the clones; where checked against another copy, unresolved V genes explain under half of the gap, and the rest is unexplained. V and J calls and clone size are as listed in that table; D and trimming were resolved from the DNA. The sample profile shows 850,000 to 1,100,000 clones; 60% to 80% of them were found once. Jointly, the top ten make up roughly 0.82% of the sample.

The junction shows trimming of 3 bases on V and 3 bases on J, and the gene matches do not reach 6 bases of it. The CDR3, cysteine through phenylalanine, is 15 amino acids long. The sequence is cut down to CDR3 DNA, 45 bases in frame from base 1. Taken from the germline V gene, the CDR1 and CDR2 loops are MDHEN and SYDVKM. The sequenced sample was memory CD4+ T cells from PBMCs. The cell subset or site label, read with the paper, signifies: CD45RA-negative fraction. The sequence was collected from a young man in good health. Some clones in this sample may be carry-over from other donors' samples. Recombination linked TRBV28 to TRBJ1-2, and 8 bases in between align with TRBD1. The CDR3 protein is CASSLPAGGDYGYTF. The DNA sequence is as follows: TGTGCCAGCAGTTTGCCCGCAGGGGGCGACTATGGCTACACCTTC.